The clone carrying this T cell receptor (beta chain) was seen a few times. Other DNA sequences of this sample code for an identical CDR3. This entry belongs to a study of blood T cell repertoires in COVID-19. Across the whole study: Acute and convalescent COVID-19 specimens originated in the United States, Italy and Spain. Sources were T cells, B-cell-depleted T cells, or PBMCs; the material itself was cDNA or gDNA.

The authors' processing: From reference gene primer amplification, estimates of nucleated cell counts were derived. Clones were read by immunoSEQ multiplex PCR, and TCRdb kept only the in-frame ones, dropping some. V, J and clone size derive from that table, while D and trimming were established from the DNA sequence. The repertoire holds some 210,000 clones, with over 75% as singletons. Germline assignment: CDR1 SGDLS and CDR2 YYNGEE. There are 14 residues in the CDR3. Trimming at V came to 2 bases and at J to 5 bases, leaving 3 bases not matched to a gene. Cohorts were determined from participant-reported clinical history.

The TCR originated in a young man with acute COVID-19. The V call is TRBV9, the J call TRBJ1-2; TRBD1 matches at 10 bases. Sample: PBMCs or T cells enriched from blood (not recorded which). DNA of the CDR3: TGTGCCAGCAGCGTTGGGACAGGGGATTATGGCTACACCTTC. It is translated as CASSVGTGDYGYTF.